Listed below are T cell receptor beta chains from one sample, sequenced in a study of T cell responses to AZD1222 COVID-19 vaccine. TCRdb's table, derived via immunoSEQ multiplex PCR, lists solely in-frame clones and lacks some. The profile shows roughly 160,000 clones, roughly 89% of them singletons. The input for sequencing was peripheral blood, taken 28 days after the second AZD1222 dose. The source is an adult who received the AZD1222 COVID-19 vaccine. Both conserved end residues are part of each CDR3. The D gene is left open where the match is weak. Clone size is not always given. Where it is, it says once, few, many or a class for expanded clones.

CDR3 length,D gene,J gene,clone size,V gene,CDR3 protein,CDR3 DNA
15,TRBD1,TRBJ1-4,-,TRBV5-8,CASSIGQGDNEKLFF,TGTGCCAGCAGCATCGGACAGGGCGACAATGAAAAACTGTTTTTT
16,-,TRBJ1-4,-,TRBV7-9,CASSPGGGQSNEKLFF,TGTGCCAGCAGCCCCGGGGGCGGACAGTCAAATGAAAAACTGTTTTTT
14,-,TRBJ1-1,-,TRBV7-6,CASSLATESTEAFF,TGTGCCAGCAGCTTAGCTACGGAAAGTACTGAAGCTTTCTTT
18,-,TRBJ2-1,-,TRBV6-2/TRBV6-3,CASSYPRGVPRSYNEQFF,TGTGCCAGCAGTTACCCGAGGGGGGTCCCGAGGTCCTACAATGAGCAGTTCTTC
17,TRBD2,TRBJ2-2,-,TRBV18,CASSQGLAGVNTGELFF,TGTGCCAGCTCCCAGGGACTAGCGGGTGTCAACACCGGGGAGCTGTTTTTT
15,TRBD1,TRBJ1-2,-,TRBV7-7,CASRNEETGADGYTF,TGTGCCAGCAGAAACGAGGAGACAGGGGCTGATGGCTACACCTTC
12,-,TRBJ2-5,-,TRBV10-2,CASSELKETQYF,TGCGCCAGCAGTGAGTTGAAAGAGACCCAGTACTTC
14,-,TRBJ2-5,-,TRBV15,CATSRDGTKETQYF,TGTGCCACCAGCAGAGATGGGACCAAGGAGACCCAGTACTTC
12,-,TRBJ1-2,-,TRBV10-2,CASNRDSYGYTF,TGCGCCAGCAACCGCGACAGTTATGGCTACACCTTC
13,-,TRBJ2-1,-,TRBV5-1,CASSLARYNEQFF,TGCGCCAGCAGCTTGGCCAGGTACAATGAGCAGTTCTTC
15,-,TRBJ2-2,-,TRBV3-1/TRBV3-2,CASSLTAAQTGELFF,TGTGCCAGCAGCCTCACAGCGGCCCAAACCGGGGAGCTGTTTTTT
12,TRBD2,TRBJ2-7,-,TRBV7-9,CASEGAGDEQYF,TGTGCCAGCGAGGGAGCGGGGGACGAGCAGTACTTC
14,-,TRBJ1-2,-,TRBV6-5,CASSVRGRENGYTF,TGTGCCAGCAGCGTCAGGGGAAGGGAGAACGGCTACACCTTC
13,-,TRBJ2-2,-,TRBV6-4,CASSDRNTGELFF,TGTGCCAGCAGTGACAGGAACACCGGGGAGCTGTTTTTT
14,TRBD1,TRBJ1-1,-,TRBV19,CASSAGQENVEAFF,TGTGCCAGTAGTGCTGGACAGGAAAACGTTGAAGCTTTCTTT
17,TRBD1,TRBJ1-1,-,TRBV5-4,CASSLRKGARVGTEAFF,TGTGCCAGCAGCCTTAGGAAGGGGGCGCGGGTTGGAACTGAAGCTTTCTTT
18,-,TRBJ2-3,-,TRBV27,CASSLTLRYLTGTDTQYF,TGTGCCAGCAGTTTAACCCTACGGTACCTGACGGGCACAGATACGCAGTATTTT
12,-,TRBJ2-7,-,TRBV6-1,CASSEQGDEQYF,TGTGCCAGCAGTGAACAAGGGGACGAGCAGTACTTC
14,-,TRBJ1-2,-,TRBV5-8,CASNVRGFDYGYTF,TGTGCCAGCAACGTACGGGGGTTTGACTATGGCTACACCTTC
18,-,TRBJ1-3,-,TRBV7-6,CASSPRLLQAVSGNTIYF,TGTGCCAGCAGCCCTAGATTACTACAGGCAGTGTCTGGAAACACCATATATTTT
19,TRBD1,TRBJ2-7,-,TRBV11-3,CASPWHRNRDRGRSYEQYF,TGTGCCAGCCCCTGGCACCGAAACCGGGACAGGGGGCGTTCCTACGAGCAGTACTTC
14,-,TRBJ2-7,-,TRBV5-6,CASSLGTPSYEQYF,TGTGCCAGCAGCTTGGGGACCCCGTCCTACGAGCAGTACTTC
18,-,TRBJ2-7,-,TRBV14,CASSQLTKGRGRTYEQYF,TGTGCCAGCAGCCAATTGACCAAGGGGCGGGGTCGGACCTACGAGCAGTACTTC
13,-,TRBJ2-5,-,TRBV12-3/TRBV12-4,CASSLYEGETQYF,TGTGCCAGCAGTTTATACGAGGGGGAGACCCAGTACTTC
14,TRBD1,TRBJ1-6,-,TRBV29-1,CSVMTGGDNSPLHF,TGCAGCGTAATGACAGGGGGAGATAATTCACCCCTCCACTTT
15,-,TRBJ2-1,-,TRBV5-4,CASSVGGGLDNEQFF,TGTGCCAGCTCCGTCGGAGGGGGGCTTGACAATGAGCAGTTCTTC
16,-,TRBJ2-2,-,TRBV4-1,CASSPGAREDTGELFF,TGCGCCAGCAGCCCCGGTGCTAGAGAGGACACCGGGGAGCTGTTTTTT
11,-,TRBJ2-5,few,TRBV12-3/TRBV12-4,CASSLGETQYF,TGTGCCAGCAGTTTAGGGGAGACCCAGTACTTC
14,-,TRBJ1-1,-,TRBV18,CASSPLQAGTEAFF,TGTGCCAGCTCACCACTTCAGGCGGGAACTGAAGCTTTCTTT
14,-,TRBJ2-3,-,TRBV3-1/TRBV3-2,CASSQGLAGAGEYF,TGTGCCAGCAGCCAAGGGCTCGCGGGGGCAGGGGAGTATTTT
18,-,TRBJ2-7,-,TRBV7-9,CASSLVSTRAQDPYEQYF,TGTGCCAGCAGCTTAGTCTCGACTCGCGCCCAGGACCCCTACGAGCAGTACTTC
15,TRBD1,TRBJ1-2,few,TRBV9,CASSASWTGGFGYTF,TGTGCCAGCAGCGCTTCCTGGACAGGGGGCTTTGGCTACACCTTC
14,-,TRBJ2-3,-,TRBV6-5,CASYLWGGTDTQYF,TGTGCCAGCTATCTGTGGGGGGGCACAGATACGCAGTATTTT
14,TRBD2,TRBJ2-3,-,TRBV2,CASSEAGGPDTQYF,TGTGCCAGCAGTGAGGCGGGGGGGCCAGATACGCAGTATTTT
15,TRBD1,TRBJ1-6,-,TRBV10-3,CAITQDRGNNSPLHF,TGTGCCATCACTCAGGACAGGGGAAATAATTCACCCCTCCACTTT
14,-,TRBJ2-7,-,TRBV6-1,CASSEGGASDEQYF,TGTGCCAGCAGTGAAGGGGGGGCCAGCGACGAGCAGTACTTC
13,-,TRBJ1-2,-,TRBV2,CASSESINYGYTF,TGTGCCAGCAGTGAAAGCATCAACTATGGCTACACCTTC
16,TRBD1,TRBJ2-2,-,TRBV24-1,CATSDPGTENTGELFF,TGTGCCACCAGTGACCCCGGGACAGAAAACACCGGGGAGCTGTTTTTT
15,TRBD1,TRBJ1-2,-,TRBV5-1,CASSFRDRDPYGYTF,TGCGCCAGCAGCTTCCGGGACAGAGATCCCTATGGCTACACCTTC
14,-,TRBJ2-5,once,TRBV15,CATSARAGQETQYF,TGTGCCACCAGCGCGCGGGCCGGGCAAGAGACCCAGTACTTC